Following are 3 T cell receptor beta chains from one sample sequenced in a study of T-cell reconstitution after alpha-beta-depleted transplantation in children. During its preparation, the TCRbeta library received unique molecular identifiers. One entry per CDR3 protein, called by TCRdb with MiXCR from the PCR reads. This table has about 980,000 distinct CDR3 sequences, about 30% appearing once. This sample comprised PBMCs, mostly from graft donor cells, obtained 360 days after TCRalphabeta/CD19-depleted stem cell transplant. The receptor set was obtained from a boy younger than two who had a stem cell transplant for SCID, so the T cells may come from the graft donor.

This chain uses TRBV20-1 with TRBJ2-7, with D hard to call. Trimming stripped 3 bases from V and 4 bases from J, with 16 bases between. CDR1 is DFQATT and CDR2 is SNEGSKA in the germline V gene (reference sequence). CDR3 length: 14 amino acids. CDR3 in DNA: TGCAGTGCTAGTGCTTATTCAGCCTCATACGAGCAGTACTTC. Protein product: CSASAYSASYEQYF.

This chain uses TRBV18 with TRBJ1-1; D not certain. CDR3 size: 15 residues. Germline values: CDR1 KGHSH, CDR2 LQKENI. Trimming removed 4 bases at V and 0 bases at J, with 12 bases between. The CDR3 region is CASSRVGRMNTEAFF. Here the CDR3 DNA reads TGTGCCAGCTCACGGGTTGGGCGTATGAACACTGAAGCTTTCTTT.

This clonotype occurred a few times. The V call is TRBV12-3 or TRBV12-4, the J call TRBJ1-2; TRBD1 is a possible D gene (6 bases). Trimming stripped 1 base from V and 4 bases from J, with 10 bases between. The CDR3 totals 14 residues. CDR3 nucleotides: TGTGCCAGCAGTTTAGGAGGGGGAGCCTATGGCTACACCTTC. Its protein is CASSLGGGAYGYTF.